This TCR beta chain was found in a study of regulatory T cells in long-lasting Graves disease. Findings and caveats of the study: Persistent Graves' patients showed less TCR diversity than newly diagnosed ones.

Arm-PCR of CDR3 regions and iRepertoire HTBI primers were the basis on which TCR beta libraries were built. In TCRdb, the multiplex PCR reads were re-called with MiXCR into one record per CDR3 protein. The sample includes a few hundred thousand distinct CDR3 sequences, roughly 23% of them seen just once. J gave up 2 bases and V 4 bases, and 4 bases lay outside the gene matches. CDR3 length: 14 amino acids. Germline V lookup: CDR1 MNHEY, CDR2 SVGAGI. This clonotype occurred many times. Its matching antigen is unknown. Time point reported: persistent/refractory GD, antithyroid drugs over 5 years with positive TRAb. The TCR library was prepared using RNA isolated from PBMCs. Patients were enrolled at an endocrinology department in Xi'an, China.

The gene calls are TRBV6-5 and TRBJ2-7, with TRBD1 matching over 8 bases. The sequence was collected from a female donor with Graves disease. Sequenced material: peripheral blood mononuclear cells (PBMCs), taken when the disease was refractory, from a patient treated with antithyroid drugs. The CDR3 here is CASSWDRPPYEQYF. In nucleotides, the CDR3 is TGTGCCAGCAGTTGGGACAGGCCCCCCTACGAGCAGTACTTC.